This is a list of T cell receptor beta chains from one sample in a study of T cell responses to AZD1222 COVID-19 vaccine. Generated by immunoSEQ multiplex PCR, the TCRdb table keeps only in-frame clones and is missing some. The profile covers some 86,000 clones, with about 84% appearing a single time and under 25% taken by the ten largest. The input for sequencing was peripheral blood, taken on day 0 of AZD1222 vaccination. Source of these receptors: an adult in good health. Each CDR3 is given without its conserved first and last residue. Clone sizes are given selectively: once, few, many, or a class where the clone is expanded.

clone size	V gene	J gene	CDR3 protein
few	TRBV2	TRBJ2-6	ASSGVRGSGANVLT
-	TRBV11-3	TRBJ2-1	ASSGGTRHNNEQF
-	TRBV2	TRBJ1-3	ASSEFLSGNTIY
-	TRBV18	TRBJ1-1	ASSPPGKAEAF
few	TRBV24-1	TRBJ1-2	ATSDQDRVYGYT
-	TRBV29-1	TRBJ2-3	SVVSGTSTDTQY
-	TRBV19	TRBJ1-1	ASSTGTGGGNTEAF
once	TRBV24-1	TRBJ1-3	ATSPGTAGNTIY
-	TRBV9	TRBJ1-2	ASSVPGTGGYGYT
-	TRBV6-1	TRBJ1-5	ASSERYGVIQPQH
-	TRBV19	TRBJ2-1	ASSIDASFYNEQF
-	TRBV5-4	TRBJ2-7	ASSLGSGIFYEQY
-	TRBV13	TRBJ2-1	AGGIGRVHEQF
-	TRBV4-2	TRBJ2-4	ASSQVGAGLADLAKNIQY
-	TRBV27	TRBJ1-2	ASSSGPYGYT
-	TRBV6-4	TRBJ2-1	ASSDSGVYNEQF
-	TRBV6-6	TRBJ1-1	ASSPPYSGGLNTEAF
-	TRBV19	TRBJ2-2	ASSNTGAGTGELF
-	TRBV9	TRBJ1-4	ASSVPGANEKLF
-	TRBV6-1	TRBJ1-4	ASSEVRRVGGEKLF
-	TRBV5-6	TRBJ2-5	ASSFFGADDGETQY
-	TRBV7-6	TRBJ2-3	ASSKREGGHTDTQY
-	TRBV7-2	TRBJ2-2	ASIDYNTGELF
-	TRBV13	TRBJ1-2	ASSPRGDWNYGYT
once	TRBV7-2	TRBJ2-7	ASSGASGPYEQY
-	TRBV30	TRBJ1-6	ASTYTSSYNSPLH
-	TRBV12-3/TRBV12-4	TRBJ1-2	ASYGSSDGYT
-	TRBV6-5	TRBJ1-1	ASSFWGSTEAF
-	TRBV6-5	TRBJ1-2	ASSRDRGYGYT
-	TRBV5-6	TRBJ2-7	ASSLVSGRPPYEQY
-	TRBV6-6	TRBJ2-7	ASSRRAGTSGSPYYEQY
-	TRBV7-2	TRBJ1-2	ASSLGSGGGANYGYT
-	TRBV5-4	TRBJ2-7	ASSPGGAAEQY
-	TRBV2	TRBJ2-5	ASRRTGALQETQY
-	TRBV5-8	TRBJ1-1	ASRDDRLTEAF
-	TRBV5-1	TRBJ2-1	ASSPGTETNEQF
-	TRBV6-4	TRBJ2-1	ASRPKLAGGPVIYNEQF
-	TRBV11-3	TRBJ2-2	ASSLGIAAGELF
-	TRBV12-5	TRBJ2-2	ASGLANTGELF
-	TRBV6-5	TRBJ1-5	ASSYGGSGQPQH
-	TRBV19	TRBJ2-1	ASSPGLSSYNEQF
-	TRBV14	TRBJ2-1	ASSQSSGDNEQF
once	TRBV6-6	TRBJ1-6	ASSPTGRNSPLH
-	TRBV19	TRBJ2-7	ASSTIDGSSYEQY
-	TRBV6-5	TRBJ1-5	AGGAYSNQPQH